Listed below are T cell receptor beta chains from one sample, sequenced in a study of cytomegalovirus exposure and HLA in healthy donors. Profiling relied on immunoSEQ multiplex PCR, and the TCRdb table lists in-frame clones only, not all of them. This sample yields 71,000 or so clones, of which 94% are seen a single time; over 1.2% belongs to the top ten. Sequencing input: PBMCs. These receptor sequences come from a man between 18 and 29 years old in good health and CMV-seropositive. Both conserved end residues are part of each CDR3. A D gene is named only where the DNA matches it firmly. Clone size, where shown, is once, few, many, or a class for clones that have expanded.

.	TRBV27	.	TRBJ2-7	CASSLGLVGGSSYEQYF	TGTGCCAGCAGTTTGGGGCTAGTAGGAGGGAGCTCCTACGAGCAGTACTTC
.	TRBV7-9	.	TRBJ2-3	CASSPSGDTQYF	TGTGCCAGCAGCCCGTCGGGGGATACGCAGTATTTT
TRBD1	TRBV5-1	.	TRBJ2-7	CASSLGDRVNEQYF	TGCGCCAGCAGCTTGGGGGACAGGGTTAACGAGCAGTACTTC
TRBD2	TRBV5-3	.	TRBJ2-2	CARSISGGEEDGELFF	TGTGCCAGAAGCATCTCCGGGGGGGAGGAGGACGGGGAGCTGTTTTTT
.	TRBV4-2	.	TRBJ2-7	CASSQQISSYEQYF	TGTGCCAGCAGCCAACAGATCAGCTCCTACGAGCAGTACTTC
.	TRBV6-5	.	TRBJ1-1	CASSSHTVEIAEAFF	TGTGCCAGCAGTTCCCATACAGTGGAAATCGCTGAAGCTTTCTTT
.	TRBV6-6	.	TRBJ2-5	CASSSQETQYF	TGTGCCAGCAGTTCTCAAGAGACCCAGTACTTC
.	TRBV10-2	few	TRBJ1-5	CASTRTEGNQPQHF	TGCGCCAGCACCCGGACGGAGGGGAATCAGCCCCAGCATTTT
.	TRBV6-4	.	TRBJ2-7	CASSRLSDSYEQYF	TGTGCCAGCAGTAGGCTAAGCGACTCCTACGAGCAGTACTTC
TRBD2	TRBV19	once	TRBJ2-1	CASSIVGLAGINEQFF	TGTGCCAGTAGTATCGTGGGGCTAGCGGGGATAAATGAGCAGTTCTTC
.	TRBV25-1	.	TRBJ2-1	CACSHGRTVGEQFF	TGTGCCTGCAGTCACGGGAGAACCGTCGGTGAGCAGTTCTTC
.	TRBV28	.	TRBJ1-2	CASTYALQGLGRYHYGYTF	TGTGCCAGCACGTACGCATTACAGGGTCTTGGTCGTTATCACTATGGCTACACCTTC
.	TRBV5-4	.	TRBJ2-1	CASSQAFYNEQFF	TGTGCCAGCAGCCAAGCTTTCTACAATGAGCAGTTCTTC
.	TRBV5-1	.	TRBJ1-1	CASSLGPGKTEAFF	TGCGCCAGCAGCTTGGGCCCAGGGAAAACTGAAGCTTTCTTT
TRBD2	TRBV4-2	.	TRBJ2-7	CASSQASSGTYEQYF	TGTGCCAGCAGCCAAGCGAGTAGCGGGACCTACGAGCAGTACTTC
TRBD1	TRBV6-5	.	TRBJ2-7	CASRTGALSYEQYF	TGTGCCAGCAGGACAGGGGCTCTCTCCTACGAGCAGTACTTC
TRBD1	TRBV5-1	.	TRBJ2-7	CASSRTGAYEQYF	TGCGCCAGCAGCCGGACAGGAGCCTACGAGCAGTACTTC
TRBD2	TRBV7-7	.	TRBJ2-1	CASSLAGGIGNEQFF	TGTGCTAGCAGCTTAGCGGGGGGTATTGGCAATGAGCAGTTCTTC
TRBD1	TRBV6-1	.	TRBJ2-7	CASSIQGAYEQYF	TGTGCCAGCAGTATACAGGGGGCCTACGAGCAGTACTTC
TRBD1	TRBV19	.	TRBJ2-1	CASNRQGLGYNEQFF	TGTGCCAGTAACCGACAGGGATTAGGGTACAATGAGCAGTTCTTC
TRBD2	TRBV5-1	.	TRBJ2-2	CASSFGLAGPNTGELFF	TGCGCCAGCAGCTTTGGACTAGCGGGTCCAAACACCGGGGAGCTGTTTTTT
TRBD1	TRBV6-5	.	TRBJ1-2	CASSLLNRGYRNGYTF	TGTGCCAGCAGTTTACTAAACAGGGGATATCGGAATGGCTACACCTTC
TRBD2	TRBV5-5	once	TRBJ2-7	CASSLAPLAAAYEQYF	TGTGCCAGCAGCTTGGCCCCCCTAGCGGCCGCCTACGAGCAGTACTTC
.	TRBV5-1	.	TRBJ2-1	CASSLVGVPWDEQFF	TGCGCCAGCAGCTTGGTAGGAGTCCCTTGGGATGAGCAGTTCTTC
.	TRBV27	.	TRBJ2-1	CASRTSSGNEQFF	TGTGCCAGCCGGACTTCCTCTGGGAATGAGCAGTTCTTC
TRBD2	TRBV10-1	.	TRBJ2-7	CASSDGASGTHEQYF	TGCGCCAGCAGTGATGGGGCTAGCGGGACCCACGAGCAGTACTTC
TRBD2	TRBV5-6	once	TRBJ2-7	CASSLERDYEQYF	TGTGCCAGCAGCTTGGAGCGGGACTACGAGCAGTACTTC
TRBD1	TRBV5-1	.	TRBJ1-1	CASSFTGAPSVSEAFF	TGCGCCAGCAGCTTCACAGGGGCTCCTTCGGTCTCTGAAGCTTTCTTT
TRBD2	TRBV4-1	.	TRBJ2-3	CATARLAGVGDTQYF	TGCGCCACCGCTAGACTAGCGGGAGTTGGAGATACGCAGTATTTT
TRBD1	TRBV6-1	.	TRBJ1-4	CASSESGDRIHEKLFF	TGTGCCAGCAGTGAATCGGGGGACAGGATACATGAAAAACTGTTTTTT
TRBD1	TRBV11-2	.	TRBJ1-1	CASATWGQGGASTEAFF	TGTGCCAGCGCGACCTGGGGACAGGGGGGGGCGTCGACTGAAGCTTTCTTT
TRBD1	TRBV10-1	.	TRBJ2-3	CASTEDRGGVSTDTQYF	TGCGCCAGCACCGAGGACAGGGGTGGAGTGAGCACAGATACGCAGTATTTT
.	TRBV4-1	once	TRBJ1-1	CASSPSSRGNTEAFF	TGCGCCAGCAGCCCCAGTTCCAGGGGGAACACTGAAGCTTTCTTT
TRBD1	TRBV6-1	.	TRBJ2-3	CASSEAVGQGIIDTQYF	TGTGCCAGCAGTGAAGCTGTGGGACAGGGGATTATCGATACGCAGTATTTT
.	TRBV23-1	.	TRBJ2-1	CASSQSEVPSYNEQFF	TGCGCCAGCAGTCAATCAGAGGTACCCTCCTACAATGAGCAGTTCTTC
TRBD2	TRBV7-9	.	TRBJ2-5	CASSTPGTSGAETQYF	TGTGCCAGCAGCACCCCCGGGACTAGCGGGGCAGAGACCCAGTACTTC
TRBD1	TRBV2	.	TRBJ2-7	CASTGTEYSYEQYF	TGTGCGAGCACCGGGACAGAATACTCCTACGAGCAGTACTTC
TRBD2	TRBV14	.	TRBJ2-7	CASSQLWSSEREASYEQYF	TGTGCCAGCAGCCAATTATGGAGCTCTGAGCGGGAGGCTTCCTACGAGCAGTACTTC
.	TRBV7-2	.	TRBJ2-3	CASSLGGGPGLQQYF	TGTGCCAGCAGCTTAGGGGGGGGGCCGGGACTTCAGCAGTATTTT
TRBD2	TRBV2	once	TRBJ2-7	CASRLGLAASYEQYF	TGTGCCAGCAGACTGGGACTAGCGGCCTCCTACGAGCAGTACTTC
TRBD1	TRBV18	once	TRBJ2-7	CASSPPATGAYEQYF	TGTGCCAGCTCACCACCGGCGACAGGGGCCTACGAGCAGTACTTC
TRBD2	TRBV7-3	.	TRBJ2-5	CASSGRTSGGPVQETQYF	TGTGCCAGCAGCGGGCGGACTAGCGGGGGCCCGGTACAAGAGACCCAGTACTTC
.	TRBV29-1	.	TRBJ2-3	CSVEDDGTLEGADTQYF	TGCAGCGTTGAAGACGACGGGACTTTAGAAGGGGCAGATACGCAGTATTTT
TRBD1	TRBV4-2	once	TRBJ2-7	CASSQGTGDHEQYF	TGTGCCAGCAGCCAAGGCACAGGGGACCACGAGCAGTACTTC
.	TRBV6-4	once	TRBJ1-1	CASSATGVSEAFF	TGTGCCAGCAGTGCCACAGGAGTCTCCGAAGCTTTCTTT
TRBD1	TRBV19	.	TRBJ1-5	CASSGTGGSQPQHF	TGTGCCAGTAGTGGGACAGGGGGCAGTCAGCCCCAGCATTTT